The 17 T cell receptor beta chains presented below share a single source sample, sequenced in a study of OX40 agonist ivuxolimab in advanced cancers. TCRdb's copy holds only in-frame clones and misses some; the assay was immunoSEQ multiplex PCR. The table includes roughly 40,000 clones, approximately 90% detected once. Specimen: CD4+ or CD8+ T cells sorted from blood, collected in a trial of the OX40 agonist ivuxolimab. The source of these receptors is an adult with an advanced solid tumor such as melanoma, head and neck, liver or kidney cancer.

The chain is built from TRBV19 and TRBJ1-2, with D maybe TRBD1 (6 bases). From germline, CDR1 is LNHDA and CDR2 SQIVND (reference sequence). The V end was cut by 7 bases, the J end by 8 bases, with 20 bases between. The CDR3 is made up of 14 amino acids. As DNA, the CDR3 is TGTGCCAGTACTGAGGACCTTAGGGGGAGAGGCTACACCTTC. Translating gives CASTEDLRGRGYTF.

The chain employs TRBV18 and TRBJ2-7; 9 positions match TRBD1. J lost 6 bases, V lost 3 bases, and 6 bases had no gene match. There are 14 residues in the CDR3. CDR1 and CDR2 from the germline V gene are KGHSH and LQKENI. The CDR3 bases are TGTGCCAGCTCACCGTCGGGACAGGGTCGCGAGCAGTACTTC. The encoded protein is CASSPSGQGREQYF.

This rearrangement joins TRBV10-1 to TRBJ2-2, with D possibly being TRBD1 (5 bases). The V and J ends lost 7 bases and 5 bases respectively, with 20 bases between them. This CDR3 spans 16 amino acids. The germline CDR1 and CDR2 sequences are WNHNN and SYGVQD (reference sequence). CDR3 sequence (DNA): TGCGCCAGCAATAATCCGATCCGGAAGGGGACCGGGGAGCTGTTTTTT. As protein: CASNNPIRKGTGELFF.

V is TRBV7-9 and J is TRBJ1-2; 10 positions agree with TRBD1. The length of the CDR3 is 15 residues. The trim removed 2 bases at V and 4 bases at J, leaving 4 bases unmatched. Germline V gene data show CDR1 as SEHNR and CDR2 as FQNEAQ (reference sequence). The chain's CDR3 is CASSLRDRGVYGYTF. Written as DNA, the CDR3 is TGTGCCAGCAGCTTAAGGGACAGGGGAGTCTATGGCTACACCTTC. Full variable domain (remainder filled in from reference TRBV7-9 and TRBJ1-2): DTGVSQNPRHKITKRGQNVTFRCDPISEHNRLYWYRQTLGQGPEFLTYFQNEAQLEKSRLLSDRFSAERPKGSFSTLEIQRTEQGDSAMYLCASSLRDRGVYGYTFGSGTRLTVV.

This chain connects TRBV5-1 to TRBJ1-4; D remains unclear. Germline V gives CDR1 SGHRS, CDR2 YFSETQ. V shed 2 bases and J shed 8 bases, with 16 bases lying between them. This CDR3 is built from 15 residues. As DNA, the CDR3 is TGCGCCAGCAGCTTTTCGGGTCCGGGTTCGGAAAAACTGTTTTTT. Translated, it gives CASSFSGPGSEKLFF. Full variable domain (missing parts from reference TRBV5-1 and TRBJ1-4): KAGVTQTPRYLIKTRGQQVTLSCSPISGHRSVSWYQQTPGQGLQFLFEYFSETQRNKGNFPGRFSGRQFSNSRSEMNVSTLELGDSALYLCASSFSGPGSEKLFFGSGTQLSVL.

This chain uses TRBV10-1 with TRBJ1-1, with a possible D match to TRBD1 (5 bases). Germline V gives CDR1 WNHNN, CDR2 SYGVQD (reference sequence). Deletions cut 4 bases from V and 1 base from J, with 7 bases between. The CDR3 totals 13 residues. The CDR3 DNA is TGCGCCAGCAGTGTAGGGACGAACACTGAAGCTTTCTTT. This sequence encodes CASSVGTNTEAFF.

The V and J genes are TRBV10-1 and TRBJ2-1, with D possibly being TRBD1 or TRBD2 (6 bases each). CDR1 is WNHNN and CDR2 is SYGVQD in the germline V gene (reference sequence). The CDR3 extends over 16 amino acids. Deletions cut 3 bases from V and 0 bases from J, with 12 bases between. CDR3 sequence (DNA): TGCGCCAGCAGTGACCCGGGGGCGAGCTCCTACAATGAGCAGTTCTTC. It encodes CASSDPGASSYNEQFF.

This clone appeared a single time. V is TRBV28 and J is TRBJ2-7, with TRBD1 identical over 7 bases. Germline V lookup: CDR1 MDHEN, CDR2 SYDVKM. Losses at the gene ends were 3 bases for V and 2 bases for J; bases not matched to a gene: 4. The CDR3 length is 14 residues. The CDR3 nucleotides are TGTGCCAGCAGTTTGGGGACAGTAACCTACGAGCAGTACTTC. This translates into CASSLGTVTYEQYF.

The V gene is TRBV11-3, the J gene TRBJ2-3, with D tentatively TRBD2 (5 bases). The CDR3 extends over 16 amino acids. Looked up from germline, CDR1 is SGHNT and CDR2 is YENEEA. Trimming took off 2 bases at V and 2 bases at J, with 14 bases between the two ends. The CDR3 loop reads CASSLKSGLTTDTQYF. The CDR3, as DNA: TGTGCCAGCAGCTTAAAATCAGGACTGACCACAGATACGCAGTATTTT.

The V gene is TRBV5-4, the J gene TRBJ2-7, with 8 bases identical to TRBD2. Trimming removed 0 bases from V and 3 bases from J; junction bases left unmatched: 8. Germline CDR1 is SGHNT and CDR2 is YYREEE (reference sequence). This CDR3 is built from 16 residues. CDR3 protein: CASSLALGLGIYEQYF. CDR3 in DNA: TGTGCCAGCAGCTTGGCACTGGGACTAGGGATCTACGAGCAGTACTTC.

The rearrangement uses TRBV29-1 and TRBJ2-7; D is possibly TRBD1 (5 bases). CDR1 SQVTM and CDR2 ANQGSEA come from the germline V gene. V lost 1 base to trimming and J lost 0 bases, with 10 bases between them. The CDR3 is 14 amino acids. CDR3 nucleotide sequence: TGCAGCGTTGAAGTACAGGCGAGCTCCTACGAGCAGTACTTC. Translation gives CSVEVQASSYEQYF.

This clone has just one count. This chain joins TRBV5-5 and TRBJ2-3; 7 nucleotides match TRBD1. The CDR3 covers 15 residues. Germline-derived CDR1 and CDR2 are SGHKS and YYEKEE (reference sequence). V trimming: 1 base; J trimming: 6 bases; junction bases outside the gene matches: 8. CDR3 amino acids: CASSLMTGIRDTQYF. The CDR3 nucleotides are TGTGCCAGCAGCTTGATGACAGGGATTCGGGATACGCAGTATTTT.

The chain links TRBV18 to TRBJ2-3, with 9 bases that match TRBD2. There are 15 residues in the CDR3. V dropped 3 bases and J dropped 5; count of bases not matched to a gene: 6. Germline CDR1 KGHSH, CDR2 LQKENI. CDR3: CASSPGTSYIDTQYF. The DNA for the CDR3 is TGTGCCAGCTCACCTGGGACTAGCTATATAGATACGCAGTATTTT.

The chain is built from TRBV4-2 and TRBJ2-2, with TRBD2 identical over 9 bases. V gave up 0 bases and J gave up 4 bases; unmatched junction bases: 0. The germline V gene encodes CDR1 LGHNA and CDR2 YNFKEQ. The CDR3 covers 15 residues. In nucleotides, the CDR3 is TGTGCCAGCAGCCAAGAACTAGCGGGCACCGGGGAGCTGTTTTTT. Amino acid sequence: CASSQELAGTGELFF.

This clone was detected only a few times. The chain is built from TRBV11-3 and TRBJ2-7; D is ambiguous. CDR1 is SGHNT, CDR2 YENEEA, per germline. CDR3 length: 12 residues. Deletions cut 3 bases from V and 4 bases from J, with 7 bases between. CDR3: CASSLSSYEQYF. The CDR3 DNA is TGTGCCAGCAGCTTGTCCTCGTACGAGCAGTACTTC.

The gene calls are TRBV16 and TRBJ1-1; D possibly corresponds to TRBD1 (5 bases). Looked up from germline, CDR1 is KGHSY and CDR2 is FQNENV. Trimming pared 1 base from V and 4 bases from J, leaving 13 bases between. The CDR3 is 15 amino acids. CDR3: CASSQYSLGGTEAFF. The CDR3 DNA reads as TGTGCCAGCAGCCAATATAGCCTCGGGGGCACTGAAGCTTTCTTT.

The chain has TRBV7-2 and TRBJ1-5; D is uncertain. CDR1 is SGHTA, CDR2 FQGNSA, per germline. The V gene lost 1 base and the J gene lost 1 base, with 8 bases spanning the gap. This CDR3 region has 15 residues. The CDR3 nucleotides are TGTGCCAGCAGCTTAGGTCCATCAAGCAATCAGCCCCAGCATTTT. Protein product: CASSLGPSSNQPQHF.